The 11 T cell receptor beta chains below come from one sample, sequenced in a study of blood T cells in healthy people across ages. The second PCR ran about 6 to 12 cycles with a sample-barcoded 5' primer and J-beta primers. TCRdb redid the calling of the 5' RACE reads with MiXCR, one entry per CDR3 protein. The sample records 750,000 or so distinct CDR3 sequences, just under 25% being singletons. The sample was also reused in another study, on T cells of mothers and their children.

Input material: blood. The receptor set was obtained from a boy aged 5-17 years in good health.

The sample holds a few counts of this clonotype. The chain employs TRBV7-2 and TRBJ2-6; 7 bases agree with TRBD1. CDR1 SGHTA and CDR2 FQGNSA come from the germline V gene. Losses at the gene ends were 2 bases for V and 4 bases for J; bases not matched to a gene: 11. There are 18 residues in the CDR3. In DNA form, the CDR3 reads TGTGCCAGCAGCTTATCGCGGACAGGAATAGCCGGGGCCAACGTCCTGACTTTC. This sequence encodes CASSLSRTGIAGANVLTF.

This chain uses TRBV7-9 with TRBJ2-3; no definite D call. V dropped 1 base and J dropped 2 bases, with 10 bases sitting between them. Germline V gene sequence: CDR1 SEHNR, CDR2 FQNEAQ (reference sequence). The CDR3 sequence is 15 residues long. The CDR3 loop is CASSLEGLLTDTQYF. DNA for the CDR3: TGTGCCAGCAGCTTAGAAGGTCTGCTCACAGATACGCAGTATTTT.

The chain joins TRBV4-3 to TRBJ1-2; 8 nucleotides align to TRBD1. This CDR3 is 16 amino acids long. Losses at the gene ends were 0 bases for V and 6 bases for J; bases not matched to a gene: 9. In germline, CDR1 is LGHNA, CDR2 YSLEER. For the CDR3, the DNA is TGCGCCAGCAGCCAAGATTGGGGGACAGGACATAATGGCTACACCTTC. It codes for CASSQDWGTGHNGYTF.

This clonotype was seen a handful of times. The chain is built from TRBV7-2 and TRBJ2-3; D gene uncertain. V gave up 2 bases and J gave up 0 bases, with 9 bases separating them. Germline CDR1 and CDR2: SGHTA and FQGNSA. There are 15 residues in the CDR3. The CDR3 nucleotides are TGTGCCAGCAGCTTAAGTACCAGGAGCACAGATACGCAGTATTTT. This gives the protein CASSLSTRSTDTQYF.

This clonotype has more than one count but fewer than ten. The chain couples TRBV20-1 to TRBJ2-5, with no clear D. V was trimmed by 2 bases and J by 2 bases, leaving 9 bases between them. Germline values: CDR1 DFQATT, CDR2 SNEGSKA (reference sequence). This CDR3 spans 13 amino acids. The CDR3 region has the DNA TGCAGTGCTAGACACGCTTATCAAGAGACCCAGTACTTC. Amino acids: CSARHAYQETQYF.

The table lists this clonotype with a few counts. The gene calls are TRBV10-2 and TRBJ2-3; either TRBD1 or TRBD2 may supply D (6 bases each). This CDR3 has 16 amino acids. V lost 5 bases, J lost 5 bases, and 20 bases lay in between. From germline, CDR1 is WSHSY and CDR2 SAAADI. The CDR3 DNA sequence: TGCGCCAGCAGTTCTCCGAGTGTCAGGGGAGGAGATACGCAGTATTTT. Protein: CASSSPSVRGGDTQYF.

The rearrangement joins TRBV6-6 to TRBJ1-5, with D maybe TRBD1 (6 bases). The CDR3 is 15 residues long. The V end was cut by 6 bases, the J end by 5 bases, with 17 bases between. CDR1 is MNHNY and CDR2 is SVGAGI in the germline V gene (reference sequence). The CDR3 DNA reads TGTGCCAGCAGGCCCACAGGGATTCTCGATCAGCCCCAGCATTTT. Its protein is CASRPTGILDQPQHF.

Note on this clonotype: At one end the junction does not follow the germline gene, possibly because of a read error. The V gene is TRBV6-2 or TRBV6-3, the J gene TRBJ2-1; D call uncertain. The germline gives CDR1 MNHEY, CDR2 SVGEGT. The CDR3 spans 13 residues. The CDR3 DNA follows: TGTGCCAGCGAGGTCTCGATGTACAGTGAGCAGTTCTTC. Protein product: CASEVSMYSEQFF.

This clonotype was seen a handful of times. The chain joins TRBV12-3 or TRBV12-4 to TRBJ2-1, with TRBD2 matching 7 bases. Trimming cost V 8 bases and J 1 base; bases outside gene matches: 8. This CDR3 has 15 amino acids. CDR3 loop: CASLQRGPSYNEQFF. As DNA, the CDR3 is TGTGCCAGCCTCCAGCGGGGACCTTCCTACAATGAGCAGTTCTTC.

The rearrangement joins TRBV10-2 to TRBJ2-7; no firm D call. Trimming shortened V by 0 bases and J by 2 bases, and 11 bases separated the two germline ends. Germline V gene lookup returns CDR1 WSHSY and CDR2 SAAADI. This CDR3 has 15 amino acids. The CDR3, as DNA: TGCGCCAGCAGTGAGTCGCACGGATTAGCCTACGAGCAGTACTTC. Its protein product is CASSESHGLAYEQYF.

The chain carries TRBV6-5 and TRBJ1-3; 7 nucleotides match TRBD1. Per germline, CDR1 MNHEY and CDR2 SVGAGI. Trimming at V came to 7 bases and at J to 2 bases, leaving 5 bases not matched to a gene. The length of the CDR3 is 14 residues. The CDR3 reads CASTTGATGNTIYF. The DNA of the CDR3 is TGTGCCAGCACCACAGGGGCGACTGGAAACACCATATATTTT.